Listed here are 24 T cell receptor beta chains from one sample, sequenced in a study of T-cell memory formation after mild COVID-19. One entry per CDR3 protein, called by TCRdb with MiXCR from the 5' RACE reads. The sample holds around 200,000 distinct CDR3 sequences, about 18% seen once. The sample was PBMCs or a T cell subset sorted from them (not recorded which). The origin of the receptors is a man aged 18-30 years who had mild COVID-19 (a few samples of this study predate the infection). Cell type and time point are not known.

This sequence joins TRBV19 and TRBJ1-5; 7 bases agree with TRBD1. Germline V gene data show CDR1 as LNHDA and CDR2 as SQIVND (reference sequence). The V gene end was trimmed by 4 bases and the J gene end by 2 bases; junction bases not matched to a gene: 5. The CDR3 spans 15 residues. The CDR3 nucleotides are TGTGCCAGTAGTAACCGAGACAGGGGCAATCAGCCCCAGCATTTT. This sequence encodes CASSNRDRGNQPQHF.

This chain uses TRBV6-5 with TRBJ1-6; 8 bases agree with TRBD1. This CDR3 is 16 amino acids long. Losses at the gene ends were 2 bases for V and 7 bases for J; bases not matched to a gene: 7. Germline V lookup: CDR1 MNHEY, CDR2 SVGAGI. The CDR3 region is CASSYHRTGQNSPLHF. DNA of the CDR3: TGTGCCAGCAGTTACCATAGGACAGGGCAAAATTCACCCCTCCACTTT.

The chain links TRBV20-1 to TRBJ2-5, with 8 bases identical to TRBD1. Trimming at V came to 5 bases and at J to 4 bases, leaving 3 bases not matched to a gene. Germline loops: CDR1 DFQATT, CDR2 SNEGSKA (reference sequence). This CDR3 has 12 residues. The CDR3, as DNA: TGCAGTGCTTCAGGGGGCGCAGAGACCCAGTACTTC. This codes for CSASGGAETQYF.

This clonotype has ten or more counts. This chain links TRBV6-6 with TRBJ1-5; 7 bases fit TRBD1. J lost 3 bases, V lost 6 bases, and 5 bases had no gene match. In germline, CDR1 is MNHNY, CDR2 SVGAGI (reference sequence). CDR3 size: 14 residues. This CDR3 is CASRSGTDNQPQHF. The DNA for the CDR3 is TGTGCCAGCAGGTCCGGGACAGACAATCAGCCCCAGCATTTT.

The chain uses TRBV20-1 and TRBJ2-3, with TRBD1 as a possible D gene (5 bases). Between the trimmed V and J ends, which lost 6 bases and 2 bases, there was a span of 18 bases. Germline V gene sequence: CDR1 DFQATT, CDR2 SNEGSKA (reference sequence). The CDR3 is 15 amino acids. The CDR3 DNA follows: TGCAGTGCGGAATCGGACACACGGAACACAGATACGCAGTATTTT. As protein: CSAESDTRNTDTQYF.

The table lists this clonotype with a few counts. The chain is built from TRBV13 and TRBJ1-6; possibly TRBD1 for D (6 bases). This CDR3 has 16 residues. Trimming took 5 bases from V and 10 from J, leaving 21 bases between them. From germline, CDR1 is PRHDT and CDR2 FYEKMQ (reference sequence). The CDR3 spells CASSITGALRRSPLHF. Here the CDR3 DNA reads TGTGCCAGCAGCATAACGGGGGCCCTCCGGAGATCACCCCTCCACTTT. Based on the CDR3 plus reference TRBV13 and TRBJ1-6, the full variable domain is AAGVIQSPRHLIKEKRETATLKCYPIPRHDTVYWYQQGPGQDPQFLISFYEKMQSDKGSIPDRFSAQQFSDYHSELNMSSLELGDSALYFCASSITGALRRSPLHFGNGTRLTVT.

The J gene is TRBJ1-5, the V gene TRBV7-2; D ambiguous. The CDR3 is 13 residues long. Germline-derived CDR1 and CDR2 are SGHTA and FQGNSA. V lost 5 bases and J 6 bases, leaving 11 bases between the germline ends. CDR3 sequence: CASSHGDTQPQHF. CDR3 in DNA: TGTGCCAGCAGCCACGGGGATACTCAGCCCCAGCATTTT.

The chain joins TRBV2 to TRBJ1-4, with D uncertain. This CDR3 spans 17 amino acids. Germline lookup yields CDR1 SNHLY and CDR2 FYNNEI. Trimming cost V 3 bases and J 1 base, with 15 bases left between them. CDR3 in DNA: TGTGCCAGCAGTGATCCCCTGTGGTTCCGAACTAATGAAAAACTGTTTTTT. Its protein product is CASSDPLWFRTNEKLFF. Supplemented by reference TRBV2 and TRBJ1-4, the full variable domain reads EPEVTQTPSHQVTQMGQEVILRCVPISNHLYFYWYRQILGQKVEFLVSFYNNEISEKSEIFDDQFSVERPDGSNFTLKIRSTKLEDSAMYFCASSDPLWFRTNEKLFFGSGTQLSVL.

This clonotype has a handful of counts. This chain connects TRBV7-9 to TRBJ1-1, with D unclear. The CDR3 sequence is 13 residues long. The germline gives CDR1 SEHNR, CDR2 FQNEAQ (reference sequence). V was shortened by 5 bases and J by 1 base, with 8 bases between the two germline ends. The CDR3 loop is CASSQSQNTEAFF. The CDR3 nucleotides read TGTGCCAGCAGCCAGTCACAGAACACTGAAGCTTTCTTT. Full variable domain (outside the CDR3, taken from reference TRBV7-9 and TRBJ1-1): DTGVSQNPRHKITKRGQNVTFRCDPISEHNRLYWYRQTLGQGPEFLTYFQNEAQLEKSRLLSDRFSAERPKGSFSTLEIQRTEQGDSAMYLCASSQSQNTEAFFGQGTRLTVV.

This clonotype was recorded a few times. V gene TRBV6-2 or TRBV6-3 combines with J gene TRBJ1-5; 8 bases agree with TRBD1. The CDR3 has 17 amino acids. V trimming: 6 bases; J trimming: 1 base; junction bases outside the gene matches: 11. Germline CDR1 and CDR2: MNHEY and SVGEGT. The CDR3 loop is CASRSHRGWLSNQPQHF. CDR3 nucleotides: TGTGCCAGCAGGAGCCACAGGGGGTGGCTCAGCAATCAGCCCCAGCATTTT.

The chain has TRBV5-1 and TRBJ1-1, with D possibly being TRBD1 (6 bases). V lost 7 bases and J lost 5, with 15 bases in between. Looked up from germline, CDR1 is SGHRS and CDR2 is YFSETQ. The CDR3 totals 13 residues. The CDR3 DNA follows: TGCGCCAGCTCGCAGGGGCCCGGGACTGAAGCTTTCTTT. This sequence encodes CASSQGPGTEAFF.

This sequence joins TRBV7-8 and TRBJ2-7; 7 nucleotides align to TRBD1. J was trimmed by 0 bases and V by 1 base; bases with no gene match: 9. The CDR3 length is 17 residues. In germline, CDR1 is SGHVS, CDR2 FQNEAQ. This CDR3 is CASSLGGGQLSSYEQYV. CDR3 bases: TGTGCCAGCAGCTTAGGAGGGGGACAGTTGAGCTCCTACGAGCAGTACGTC.

This clonotype was observed a handful of times. This rearrangement joins TRBV7-2 to TRBJ1-5, with TRBD1 matching 7 bases. The CDR3 loop spans 16 amino acids. Germline lookup yields CDR1 SGHTA and CDR2 FQGNSA. V shed 0 bases and J 2 bases; nucleotides not matched to a gene: 4. CDR3 in amino acids: CASSLAQGGGNQPQHF. The CDR3 DNA sequence: TGTGCCAGCAGCTTAGCCCAGGGGGGAGGCAATCAGCCCCAGCATTTT.

This clonotype was recorded at least ten times. The chain employs TRBV7-3 and TRBJ2-2; 9 bases are a match to TRBD2. CDR3 size: 15 residues. V was pared by 6 bases and J by 7 bases, with 9 bases of the junction left unmatched. Germline V lookup: CDR1 SGHTA, CDR2 FQGTGA. The CDR3 DNA is TGTGCCAGCAGGAGGCGCGGGGGGGCCGACGGGGAGCTGTTTTTT. It specifies CASRRRGGADGELFF.

This clonotype was seen repeatedly, ten times or more. The V and J genes are TRBV5-1 and TRBJ2-5; TRBD2 is a possible D gene (5 bases). Germline CDR1 is SGHRS and CDR2 is YFSETQ. The CDR3 extends over 15 amino acids. V shed 4 bases and J shed 7 bases, with 20 bases lying between them. CDR3 loop: CASSEILETIGTQYF. For the CDR3, the DNA is TGCGCCAGCAGCGAAATACTAGAAACGATTGGGACCCAGTACTTC.

This rearrangement joins TRBV29-1 to TRBJ1-5; TRBD1 might be the D (6 bases). V lost 4 bases to trimming and J lost 0 bases, with 19 bases between them. Germline V lookup: CDR1 SQVTM, CDR2 ANQGSEA. The CDR3 is 17 amino acids. CDR3 bases: TGCAGCGTTGCGGGGACAACGGGACCTTATAGCAATCAGCCCCAGCATTTT. This translates into CSVAGTTGPYSNQPQHF.

This clonotype was recorded a few times. The chain uses TRBV5-1 and TRBJ2-2; D is ambiguous. The CDR3 runs to 14 residues. Between the trimmed V and J ends, which lost 4 bases and 2 bases, there was a span of 9 bases. The V gene's germline CDR1 is SGHRS and CDR2 YFSETQ. This CDR3 is CASSRAVNTGELFF. The CDR3 DNA sequence: TGCGCCAGCAGCCGGGCCGTTAACACCGGGGAGCTGTTTTTT.

For this clonotype: One junction end disagrees with the germline gene, perhaps due to a read error. V usage is TRBV7-2 and J usage is TRBJ2-1; the D is unclear. CDR1 is SGHTA and CDR2 is FQGNSA in the germline V gene. The CDR3 is made up of 12 amino acids. This CDR3 is CASSFRGLDGSF. CDR3 sequence (DNA): TGTGCCAGCAGCTTCAGAGGATTAGATGGGTCCTTC.

The sample holds many counts of this clonotype. The chain recombines TRBV10-3 with TRBJ2-3; D unresolved. The CDR3 covers 11 residues. The V and J ends lost 6 bases and 6 bases respectively, with 7 bases between them. Germline V CDR1 and CDR2: ENHRY, SYGVKD. The CDR3 is CAIRERDTQYF. CDR3 DNA sequence: TGTGCCATCAGGGAGAGGGATACGCAGTATTTT.

This clonotype was observed a few times. The chain is built from TRBV14 and TRBJ2-3; D remains unclear. Trimming removed 0 bases from V and 1 base from J, with 14 bases in between. Germline CDR1 and CDR2: SGHDN and FVKESK. CDR3 length: 17 amino acids. The DNA of the CDR3 is TGTGCCAGCAGCCAAGATGATCGTCGCTCGGGCACAGATACGCAGTATTTT. Residues: CASSQDDRRSGTDTQYF. Using reference TRBV14 and TRBJ2-3 for the parts outside the CDR3, the full variable domain is EAGVTQFPSHSVIEKGQTVTLRCDPISGHDNLYWYRRVMGKEIKFLLHFVKESKQDESGMPNNRFLAERTGGTYSTLKVQPAELEDSGVYFCASSQDDRRSGTDTQYFGPGTRLTVL.

This chain joins TRBV20-1 and TRBJ1-1, with D maybe TRBD1 (6 bases). V was trimmed by 7 bases and J by 5 bases, leaving 17 bases between them. The V gene's germline CDR1 is DFQATT and CDR2 SNEGSKA (reference sequence). The CDR3 loop spans 13 amino acids. CDR3 in amino acids: CSGSGGLGTEAFF. Here the CDR3 DNA reads TGCAGTGGATCTGGGGGGCTGGGTACTGAAGCTTTCTTT.

This clonotype was seen more than once but under ten times. The chain employs TRBV28 and TRBJ1-2, with a tentative D call TRBD1 (5 bases). The CDR3 spans 14 residues. Germline assignment: CDR1 MDHEN and CDR2 SYDVKM. The V end lost 7 bases, the J end lost 6 bases, and 18 bases lay between the germline ends. CDR3 region: CASTSKGTSDGYTF. In DNA form, the CDR3 reads TGTGCCAGCACCTCGAAGGGGACTTCTGATGGCTACACCTTC.

Only a few counts were recorded for this clonotype. The rearrangement joins TRBV20-1 to TRBJ1-4; D possibly corresponds to TRBD1 (5 bases). Trimming removed 3 bases at V and 4 bases at J, with 18 bases between. From germline, CDR1 is DFQATT and CDR2 SNEGSKA (reference sequence). CDR3 size: 16 residues. CDR3 coding DNA: TGCAGTGCTAGCCGCCCTCTCTGGGGCTTTAATGAAAAACTGTTTTTT. Encoded protein: CSASRPLWGFNEKLFF.

This clonotype was seen more than once but under ten times. The J gene is TRBJ2-3, the V gene TRBV9; TRBD2 is a possible D gene (6 bases). Germline loops: CDR1 SGDLS, CDR2 YYNGEE. This CDR3 comprises 14 residues. V lost 0 bases, J lost 3 bases, and 8 bases lay in between. The CDR3: CASSVGAGTDTQYF. The CDR3 bases are TGTGCCAGCAGCGTAGGGGCGGGGACAGATACGCAGTATTTT. Full variable domain (rest looked up from reference TRBV9 and TRBJ2-3): DSGVTQTPKHLITATGQRVTLRCSPRSGDLSVYWYQQSLDQGLQFLIQYYNGEERAKGNILERFSAQQFPDLHSELNLSSLELGDSALYFCASSVGAGTDTQYFGPGTRLTVL.